This note documents a single T cell receptor beta chain sequence. Its antigen is not known. The sample originates from a study of cytomegalovirus exposure and HLA in healthy donors. Generated by immunoSEQ multiplex PCR, the TCRdb table keeps only in-frame clones and is missing some. This sample has roughly 77,000 clones; roughly 95% occur once, and the top ten carry 0.69%. The validation cohort, a group of some 120 subjects, included the donors and was separate from the approximately 650-subject first cohort. Study-wide results and caveats: Subsequent analysis showed first-cohort TCR clusters tending to co-occur in 95 to 150 validation repertoires. Most TCR sequences proved rare, with some public TCRs found in many donors. The authors enumerated around 150 TCR beta chains as linked to cytomegalovirus.

The CDR3 contains 18 residues. Germline V gives CDR1 WNHNN, CDR2 SYGVQD (reference sequence). With V trimmed by 3 bases and J by 0 bases, 10 bases remained unmatched. The sequenced sample consisted of PBMCs. The V and J genes are TRBV10-1 and TRBJ2-1; 8 bases map to TRBD2. The receptor's source is a woman under 30 in good health and CMV-seronegative. The CDR3 reads CASSDAGGGSSSYNEQFF. As DNA, the CDR3 is TGCGCCAGCAGTGACGCTGGCGGGGGGTCCAGCTCCTACAATGAGCAGTTCTTC.